This T cell receptor beta chain was identified during a study of technical replicates of blood from several donors (dated by TCRdb to about 2017). CDR1 and CDR2 are read off the germline V gene as MGHRA and YSYEKL. V is pruned by 2 bases and J by 2 bases, leaving 13 bases of the junction without a gene match. The CDR3 starts with the cysteine, ends with the phenylalanine, and has 21 residues. Here the CDR3 DNA is all that survives: 63 bases in frame from base 1. A word on this clone: It lacks a known antigen. It has no much larger one-base neighbor in the sample; base qualities were not kept.

The method behind the library was the immunoSEQ multiplex PCR assay. Imported from immuneACCESS, the table was reduced by TCRdb to in-frame sequences with V and J called. These copies leave out some clones; in studies compared against another copy, an unresolved V gene accounts for under half, and the cause of the remainder is not known. The sample profile shows approximately 82,000 clones; approximately 91% of them were found once. The top ten clones comprise over 0.35% of the sample. This sequence originates from a human donor in good health. Some clones in this sample may be carry-over from other donors' samples. The V and J genes are TRBV4-1 and TRBJ2-4, with 15 central nucleotides matching TRBD2. The material sequenced was T cells isolated from PBMCs. CDR3 loop: CASSQREPGLAGGATKNIQYF. The DNA sequence is given as TGCGCCAGCAGCCAACGAGAGCCGGGACTAGCGGGAGGTGCAACCAAAAACATTCAGTACTTC.